These 9 T cell receptor beta chains originate from one sample sequenced in a study of blood T cell repertoires in COVID-19. Some clones are missing from TCRdb's copy, which holds only in-frame ones; the method was immunoSEQ multiplex PCR. The table lists 12,000 or so clones, about 88% of them singletons, with approximately 15% in the top ten. Input material: peripheral blood. These receptors came from a man in his 70s with active COVID-19.

The chain has TRBV5-1 and TRBJ2-3; no definite D call. This CDR3 comprises 13 residues. Trimming shortened V by 3 bases and J by 4 bases, and 9 bases separated the two germline ends. From germline, CDR1 is SGHRS and CDR2 YFSETQ. The CDR3 loop is CASSSTVADTQYF. The CDR3 DNA is TGCGCCAGCAGCTCCACGGTCGCAGATACGCAGTATTTT.

This chain uses TRBV15 with TRBJ2-7, with D perhaps matching TRBD2 (5 bases). Germline V gives CDR1 LNHNV, CDR2 YYDKDF (reference sequence). Trimming shortened V by 0 bases and J by 1 base, and 13 bases separated the two germline ends. The CDR3 length is 16 residues. The DNA of the CDR3 is TGTGCCACCAGCAGAGATCGAGGGTCGGGGTCCTACGAGCAGTACTTC. Protein sequence: CATSRDRGSGSYEQYF. The variable domain in full, with the rest retrieved from reference TRBV15 and TRBJ2-7, is DAMVIQNPRYQVTQFGKPVTLSCSQTLNHNVMYWYQQKSSQAPKLLFHYYDKDFNNEADTPDNFQSRRPNTSFCFLDIRSPGLGDTAMYLCATSRDRGSGSYEQYFGPGTRLTVT.

The gene calls are TRBV2 and TRBJ2-7, with a tentative D call TRBD2 (6 bases). The V end lost 7 bases, the J end lost 5 bases, and 12 bases lay between the germline ends. The CDR3 runs 12 residues. Looked up from germline, CDR1 is SNHLY and CDR2 is FYNNEI. The CDR3 reads CASNRRDDEQYF. CDR3 nucleotides: TGTGCCAGCAATAGGAGGGACGACGAGCAGTACTTC.

The chain has TRBV5-4 and TRBJ2-1; D ambiguous. Trimming pared 5 bases from V and 10 bases from J, leaving 16 bases between. In germline, CDR1 is SGHNT, CDR2 YYREEE (reference sequence). The CDR3 extends over 13 amino acids. Here the CDR3 reads CASSLTNRPEQFF. In nucleotides, the CDR3 is TGTGCCAGCAGTCTAACTAACCGGCCAGAGCAGTTCTTC.

V usage is TRBV9 and J usage is TRBJ2-3; 9 nucleotides line up with TRBD2. After removal of 6 bases from V and 4 bases from J, the junction contained 6 bases not matched to a gene. The V gene's germline CDR1 is SGDLS and CDR2 YYNGEE. CDR3 length: 14 amino acids. The CDR3 reads CASNPGLAPDTQYF. The CDR3 DNA sequence: TGTGCCAGCAATCCGGGACTAGCTCCAGATACGCAGTATTTT.

The chain joins TRBV30 to TRBJ1-3; 7 nucleotides align to TRBD1. V trimming: 3 bases; J trimming: 1 base; junction bases outside the gene matches: 3. Germline V gene sequence: CDR1 GTSNPN, CDR2 SVGIG (reference sequence). This CDR3 has 14 amino acids. DNA of the CDR3: TGTGCCTGGAGCCAGACAGGGTCTGGAAACACCATATATTTT. This translates into CAWSQTGSGNTIYF. Looking up the rest from reference TRBV30 and TRBJ1-3 gives the full variable domain: SQTIHQWPATLVQPVGSPLSLECTVEGTSNPNLYWYRQAAGRGLQLLFYSVGIGQISSEVPQNLSASRPQDRQFILSSKKLLLSDSGFYLCAWSQTGSGNTIYFGEGSWLTVV.

The chain links TRBV12-3 or TRBV12-4 to TRBJ2-2; D gene ambiguous. The CDR3 is made up of 12 amino acids. Between the trimmed V and J ends, which lost 6 bases and 8 bases, there was a span of 10 bases. CDR3 amino acids: CASSRIGGELFF. The CDR3 DNA sequence: TGTGCCAGCAGCCGTATCGGTGGGGAGCTGTTTTTT.

This clone was seen a few times. The genes are TRBV4-1 and TRBJ2-7; 7 bases line up with TRBD2. The CDR3 extends over 16 amino acids. V was pared by 0 bases and J by 4 bases, with 9 bases of the junction left unmatched. The germline V gene encodes CDR1 MGHRA and CDR2 YSYEKL. The CDR3 DNA follows: TGCGCCAGCAGCCAAGAATTCGGGACTACCTTATACGAGCAGTACTTC. Its protein is CASSQEFGTTLYEQYF.

The chain recombines TRBV14 with TRBJ1-1; 9 nucleotides line up with TRBD1. In germline, CDR1 is SGHDN, CDR2 FVKESK. The CDR3 extends over 16 amino acids. V trimming: 0 bases; J trimming: 5 bases; junction bases outside the gene matches: 7. The CDR3 here is CASSQDRGTGWTEAFF. As DNA, the CDR3 is TGTGCCAGCAGCCAAGATAGAGGGACAGGGTGGACTGAAGCTTTCTTT.